These 27 T cell receptor beta chains were all obtained from the same sample, sequenced in a study of blood T cell repertoires in COVID-19. The assay was immunoSEQ multiplex PCR, and TCRdb's table has in-frame clones only and misses some. This repertoire shows about 250,000 clones, 88% found once; its top ten account for around 0.98%. The specimen sequenced was peripheral blood. The receptors originated from a woman between 40 and 50 years old who had recovered from COVID-19.

The rearrangement joins TRBV7-9 to TRBJ1-1; weak D call: TRBD1 (5 bases). CDR3 length equals 15 residues. From germline, CDR1 is SEHNR and CDR2 FQNEAQ (reference sequence). V was trimmed by 1 base and J by 4 bases, leaving 13 bases between them. This CDR3 is CASSLGSHGGTEAFF. The CDR3 DNA sequence: TGTGCCAGCAGCTTAGGGTCCCACGGGGGCACTGAAGCTTTCTTT.

V and J are TRBV11-3 and TRBJ2-1, with unresolved D. The germline V and J ends were trimmed by 1 base and 9 bases, with 10 bases remaining between them. Germline V gene lookup returns CDR1 SGHNT and CDR2 YENEEA. This CDR3 is built from 13 residues. In DNA, the CDR3 is TGTGCCAGCAGCTTAGTTAAAGTGAGTGAGCAGTTCTTC. It encodes CASSLVKVSEQFF.

This clone came up once. This rearrangement joins TRBV4-3 to TRBJ2-3; perhaps TRBD2 as D (5 bases). CDR1 is LGHNA, CDR2 YSLEER, per germline. The CDR3 contains 15 residues. V dropped 4 bases and J dropped 0 bases, with 11 bases sitting between them. CDR3 loop: CASSRLAASTDTQYF. CDR3 in DNA: TGCGCCAGCAGCCGCCTAGCAGCTAGCACAGATACGCAGTATTTT.

The chain carries TRBV11-2 and TRBJ2-1; maybe TRBD2 (6 bases). CDR1 SGHAT and CDR2 FQNNGV come from the germline V gene. This CDR3 region has 15 residues. The V and J ends lost 4 bases and 9 bases respectively, with 19 bases between them. The CDR3, as DNA: TGTGCCAGCAGCTCCGGGCGTCAGAGGGGAGGTGAGCAGTTCTTC. It specifies CASSSGRQRGGEQFF.

The chain recombines TRBV10-3 with TRBJ1-1, with D tentatively TRBD1 (6 bases). The CDR3 is 15 amino acids. The germline V and J ends were trimmed by 2 bases and 0 bases, with 10 bases remaining between them. CDR1 and CDR2 (germline): ENHRY, SYGVKD. Here the CDR3 reads CAISEGGALNTEAFF. CDR3 bases: TGTGCCATCAGTGAGGGGGGGGCCCTGAACACTGAAGCTTTCTTT.

The chain recombines TRBV6-2 or TRBV6-3 with TRBJ2-2; TRBD2 agrees at 15 bases. The germline V gene has CDR1 MNHEY and CDR2 SVGEGT. V shed 2 bases, J shed 5 bases, and the junction held 3 bases outside the gene matches. The length of the CDR3 is 17 residues. CDR3 DNA sequence: TGTGCCAGCAGTTACGGACTAGCGGGAGGGGGGACCGGGGAGCTGTTTTTT. Amino acid sequence: CASSYGLAGGGTGELFF.

V gene TRBV11-3 combines with J gene TRBJ2-7, with 10 bases that match TRBD1. V shed 1 base and J 6 bases; nucleotides not matched to a gene: 12. Germline assignment: CDR1 SGHNT and CDR2 YENEEA. This CDR3 has 17 amino acids. The CDR3 nucleotides are TGTGCCAGCAGCTTAGGCGACAGGGGGCGGCCCGCCGGCGAGCAGTACTTC. Translating gives CASSLGDRGRPAGEQYF.

The V gene is TRBV6-6, the J gene TRBJ1-2, with a possible D match to TRBD1 (6 bases). The germline V and J ends were trimmed by 6 bases and 3 bases, with 17 bases remaining between them. Germline V gives CDR1 MNHNY, CDR2 SVGAGI (reference sequence). CDR3 length: 15 residues. CDR3 region: CASRPRGAPDYGYTF. In nucleotides, the CDR3 is TGTGCCAGCAGACCCCGGGGGGCCCCCGACTATGGCTACACCTTC.

The CDR3 protein is CASSPDSVNSPLHF. CDR3 bases: TGTGCCAGCTCACCGGACAGCGTGAATTCACCCCTCCACTTT. The V call is TRBV18, the J call TRBJ1-6; possibly TRBD1 for D (6 bases). Germline V CDR1 and CDR2: KGHSH, LQKENI. Trimming removed 3 bases at V and 7 bases at J, with 10 bases between. There are 14 residues in the CDR3.

The J gene is TRBJ2-2, the V gene TRBV6-5; D possibly corresponds to TRBD1 (6 bases). Germline V CDR1 and CDR2: MNHEY, SVGAGI. Between the trimmed V and J ends, which lost 6 bases and 2 bases, there was a span of 10 bases. The CDR3 is 14 residues long. In nucleotides, the CDR3 is TGTGCCAGCAGCACGGGACAAAACACCGGGGAGCTGTTTTTT. It yields the protein CASSTGQNTGELFF.

The chain couples TRBV2 to TRBJ2-3; 11 bases map to TRBD2. Per the germline V gene, CDR1 is SNHLY and CDR2 is FYNNEI. The ends lost 7 bases at V and 2 bases at J; junction bases unmatched: 5. This CDR3 comprises 15 residues. CDR3 nucleotides: TGTGCCAGCACGCCTAGCGGGAGGCCCACAGATACGCAGTATTTT. Translating it yields CASTPSGRPTDTQYF.

This chain links TRBV25-1 with TRBJ2-3, with 11 bases identical to TRBD2. Germline V gene lookup returns CDR1 MGHDK and CDR2 SYGVNS. J gave up 4 bases and V 2 bases, and 11 bases lay outside the gene matches. The CDR3 extends over 18 amino acids. CDR3 coding DNA: TGTGCCAGCAGTGAAACCCCCGGTCTAGCGGGGGGAGCAGATACGCAGTATTTT. This codes for CASSETPGLAGGADTQYF.

This rearrangement joins TRBV7-2 to TRBJ2-7, with 10 bases identical to TRBD2. Per the germline V gene, CDR1 is SGHTA and CDR2 is FQGNSA. Trimming removed 3 bases from V and 1 base from J; junction bases left unmatched: 3. The CDR3 runs 15 residues. As DNA, the CDR3 is TGTGCCAGCAGCTTCAGCGGGAGGGGTTCCTACGAGCAGTACTTC. The encoded protein is CASSFSGRGSYEQYF.

The rearrangement uses TRBV20-1 and TRBJ1-2, with D unresolved. CDR3 length equals 11 residues. With 3 bases removed from V and 5 bases from J, the gap between germline ends came to 7 bases. Per the germline V gene, CDR1 is DFQATT and CDR2 is SNEGSKA (reference sequence). The CDR3 sequence: CSASSSYGYTF. The CDR3 DNA sequence: TGCAGTGCTAGTTCGTCTTATGGCTACACCTTC.

CDR3 DNA sequence: TGTGCCAGCAGCCGACGAGCGGGAGGTGTGGGTGAGCAGTTCTTC. The encoded protein is CASSRRAGGVGEQFF. V is TRBV3-1 (or the pseudogene TRBV3-2) and J is TRBJ2-1, with 9 bases that match TRBD2. The CDR3 extends over 15 amino acids. Germline V CDR1 and CDR2: LGHDT, YNNKEL (reference sequence). V was pared by 4 bases and J by 9 bases, with 10 bases of the junction left unmatched.

The chain has TRBV7-2 and TRBJ2-5; D possibly corresponds to TRBD2 (5 bases). Germline V CDR1 and CDR2: SGHTA, FQGNSA. This CDR3 comprises 15 residues. Trimming took off 4 bases at V and 5 bases at J, with 17 bases between the two ends. The CDR3 sequence is CASSSQRTPGETQYF. The CDR3, as DNA: TGTGCCAGCAGCTCCCAGCGGACCCCCGGGGAGACCCAGTACTTC.

The sample holds a few counts of this clone. V usage is TRBV18 and J usage is TRBJ2-7; 8 bases line up with TRBD1. This CDR3 has 15 residues. The germline V gene has CDR1 KGHSH and CDR2 LQKENI. Trimming at V came to 4 bases and at J to 2 bases, leaving 7 bases not matched to a gene. The CDR3 here is CASSHRTGNPYEQYF. DNA for the CDR3: TGTGCCAGCTCACACCGGACAGGGAATCCCTACGAGCAGTACTTC.

V and J are TRBV30 and TRBJ2-7, with 9 bases lining up with TRBD2. The V gene end was trimmed by 0 bases and the J gene end by 3 bases; junction bases not matched to a gene: 6. The length of the CDR3 is 15 residues. Germline CDR1 and CDR2: GTSNPN and SVGIG (reference sequence). Written as DNA, the CDR3 is TGTGCCTGGAGTGTAGCGGCTAGCGGGATCTACGAGCAGTACTTC. This translates into CAWSVAASGIYEQYF.

Sample share makes this clone medium-sized. V gene TRBV30 combines with J gene TRBJ2-2; the D is unclear. V lost 1 base and J 5 bases, leaving 5 bases between the germline ends. Looked up from germline, CDR1 is GTSNPN and CDR2 is SVGIG (reference sequence). The CDR3 loop spans 12 amino acids. In DNA form, the CDR3 reads TGTGCCTGGAGTGGTGAGACCGGGGAGCTGTTTTTT. Translated: CAWSGETGELFF.

V is TRBV30 and J is TRBJ1-2; no clear D. This CDR3 spans 12 amino acids. Germline CDR1 is GTSNPN and CDR2 is SVGIG (reference sequence). The ends were cut back, 3 bases at V and 4 bases at J, with 9 bases in the middle. The CDR3 coding sequence is TGTGCCTGGAGGTCAGGCTCCTATGGCTACACCTTC. It translates to CAWRSGSYGYTF.

The V call is TRBV19, the J call TRBJ1-1; TRBD1 aligns across 8 bases. Germline assignment: CDR1 LNHDA and CDR2 SQIVND (reference sequence). The V segment lost 3 bases and the J segment 1 base; nucleotides outside the gene matches: 4. CDR3 length equals 15 residues. The CDR3 DNA follows: TGTGCCAGTAGTATGCAGGGGGCGACGAACACTGAAGCTTTCTTT. Protein sequence: CASSMQGATNTEAFF.

V usage is TRBV10-3 and J usage is TRBJ2-1, with a weak D call TRBD2 (5 bases). This CDR3 contains 14 residues. The ends were cut back, 6 bases at V and 10 bases at J, with 19 bases in the middle. Germline lookup yields CDR1 ENHRY and CDR2 SYGVKD. CDR3 protein: CAIRGLLGSGEQFF. In nucleotides, the CDR3 is TGTGCCATCAGAGGGCTATTGGGCTCGGGGGAGCAGTTCTTC.

The chain uses TRBV18 and TRBJ1-3; 10 bases map to TRBD1. The CDR3 extends over 15 amino acids. The V segment lost 3 bases and the J segment 4 bases; nucleotides outside the gene matches: 3. Germline V gene data show CDR1 as KGHSH and CDR2 as LQKENI. The CDR3 spells CASSPQTGGGNTIYF. The CDR3 DNA is TGTGCCAGCTCACCCCAGACAGGGGGCGGAAACACCATATATTTT.

The rearrangement uses TRBV5-1 and TRBJ2-1; 11 bases agree with TRBD2. The germline CDR1 and CDR2 sequences are SGHRS and YFSETQ. The CDR3 is made up of 16 amino acids. Losses at the gene ends were 4 bases for V and 4 bases for J; bases not matched to a gene: 7. The CDR3 coding sequence is TGCGCCAGCAGCCATGGGACTAGCGGACCATACAATGAGCAGTTCTTC. It specifies CASSHGTSGPYNEQFF.

The chain couples TRBV5-1 to TRBJ1-5, with TRBD1 as a possible D gene (6 bases). The CDR3 is 14 amino acids. In germline, CDR1 is SGHRS, CDR2 YFSETQ. The V gene lost 7 bases and the J gene lost 7 bases, with 18 bases spanning the gap. The CDR3 protein is CASWLGAGGQPQHF. The DNA for the CDR3 is TGCGCCAGCTGGTTGGGGGCGGGGGGGCAGCCCCAGCATTTT.

The CDR3 protein is CASSLGGQAAFF. As DNA, the CDR3 is TGTGCCAGCAGCTTGGGGGGGCAGGCAGCTTTCTTT. The gene calls are TRBV5-6 and TRBJ1-1; possibly TRBD1 for D (6 bases). There are 12 residues in the CDR3. The germline V gene encodes CDR1 SGHDT and CDR2 YYEEEE. V lost 0 bases to trimming and J lost 10 bases, with 10 bases between them.

The V and J genes are TRBV7-8 and TRBJ2-7; 8 nucleotides agree with TRBD1. Germline lookup yields CDR1 SGHVS and CDR2 FQNEAQ. CDR3 length equals 13 residues. Losses at the gene ends were 4 bases for V and 6 bases for J; bases not matched to a gene: 5. The chain's CDR3 is CASSSDRVGEQYF. CDR3 sequence (DNA): TGTGCCAGCAGCTCGGACAGGGTGGGCGAGCAGTACTTC.